This T cell receptor beta chain is from a study of blood T cell repertoires in COVID-19. Libraries were prepared by immunoSEQ multiplex PCR; TCRdb keeps only in-frame clonotypes and omits some of them. The table records 100,000 or so clones, approximately 88% of them present only once. The V gene's germline CDR1 is KGHSH and CDR2 LQKENI. The CDR3 spans 14 residues. The junction had 3 bases not matched to a gene; V was cut back by 1 base and J by 3 bases. Source material: peripheral blood. This receptor was identified in a woman in her sixties or seventies with acute or convalescent COVID-19. The rearrangement links TRBV18 to TRBJ2-7; 7 nucleotides line up with TRBD1. The CDR3 DNA is TGTGCCAGCTCACCACGACAGGGCCTCTACGAGCAGTACTTC. This encodes CASSPRQGLYEQYF.